The source of this T cell receptor beta chain is a study of preoperative IRX-2 immunotherapy in early breast cancer. Sequenced by immunoSEQ multiplex PCR; TCRdb stores in-frame clones only, minus some. The repertoire holds a few thousand clones, with about two thirds as singletons. Treatment in this sample: preoperative locoregional IRX-2 cytokine immunotherapy. Patients received preoperative, locoregional IRX-2 cytokine immunotherapy in a phase Ib study. Germline CDR1 reads SGHDN; CDR2 reads FVKESK. This CDR3 spans 14 amino acids. V gave up 4 bases and J gave up 9 bases, with 16 bases separating them. This clone was seen only a few times.

This chain joins TRBV14 and TRBJ2-1; no reliable D call. The TCR originated in a human donor with breast cancer. The sequenced sample was tumor tissue, obtained after IRX-2 immunotherapy. For the CDR3, the DNA is TGTGCCAGCAGCCCGCTAGTTTCCAGGAGTGAGCAGTTCTTC. Translated: CASSPLVSRSEQFF.